Below, 22 T cell receptor beta chains from the same sample are listed, as sequenced in a study of identifying expanded T cells in peripheral blood. Assay used: immunoSEQ multiplex PCR; TCRdb lists only in-frame clones, some missing. The sample contains tens of thousands of clones, about four fifths of which appear only once. The specimen was blood. All receptors come from a person aged 18 to 69 in good health.

The V gene is TRBV19, the J gene TRBJ2-1, with 11 bases fitting TRBD1. With V trimmed by 5 bases and J by 7 bases, 4 bases remained unmatched. CDR1 LNHDA and CDR2 SQIVND come from the germline V gene (reference sequence). This CDR3 region has 14 residues. The CDR3 coding sequence is TGTGCCAGTAGTCCGGACAGGGGGCTAAATGAGCAGTTCTTC. This gives the protein CASSPDRGLNEQFF.

The gene calls are TRBV7-3 and TRBJ2-2, with a possible D match to TRBD2 (5 bases). This CDR3 spans 14 amino acids. Germline CDR1 is SGHTA and CDR2 is FQGTGA. V shed 6 bases and J shed 1 base, with 9 bases lying between them. CDR3 in amino acids: CASSSGMNTGELFF. The DNA of the CDR3 is TGTGCCAGCAGTTCCGGGATGAACACCGGGGAGCTGTTTTTT.

The J gene is TRBJ2-3, the V gene TRBV27; 9 bases fit TRBD2. Germline V gene sequence: CDR1 MNHEY, CDR2 SMNVEV (reference sequence). The ends lost 0 bases at V and 2 bases at J; junction bases unmatched: 3. The CDR3 covers 16 residues. This CDR3 reads CASSLSLAGNTDTQYF. CDR3 coding DNA: TGTGCCAGCAGTTTATCTCTAGCGGGGAACACAGATACGCAGTATTTT.

The rearrangement uses TRBV5-6 and TRBJ2-3; D gene unclear. This CDR3 spans 17 amino acids. Germline assignment: CDR1 SGHDT and CDR2 YYEEEE. The germline V and J ends were trimmed by 0 bases and 0 bases, with 14 bases remaining between them. This CDR3 reads CASSLALTLPSTDTQYF. CDR3 nucleotide sequence: TGTGCCAGCAGCTTGGCCTTAACACTGCCAAGCACAGATACGCAGTATTTT.

This chain uses TRBV5-1 with TRBJ2-3; 8 nucleotides agree with TRBD2. Germline CDR1 and CDR2: SGHRS and YFSETQ. The CDR3 spans 15 residues. Trimming took 4 bases from V and 5 from J; bases not matched to a gene: 9. CDR3 nucleotides: TGCGCCAGCAGCAAAGGGACTAGGATGATAGATACGCAGTATTTT. Residues: CASSKGTRMIDTQYF.

The rearrangement links TRBV28 to TRBJ1-5; D is perhaps TRBD1 (5 bases). Trimming left V 6 bases short and J 6 bases short, with 21 bases between. Germline values: CDR1 MDHEN, CDR2 SYDVKM. The CDR3 totals 16 residues. CDR3 nucleotides: TGTGCCAGCAGCGAAAGGGACCCCAGCTTGCGTCAGCCCCAGCATTTT. This sequence encodes CASSERDPSLRQPQHF.

The chain recombines TRBV7-9 with TRBJ2-4, with D possibly matching TRBD2 (5 bases). Trimming removed 3 bases at V and 6 bases at J, with 18 bases between. This CDR3 has 16 amino acids. CDR1 is SEHNR, CDR2 FQNEAQ, per germline (reference sequence). The CDR3, as DNA: TGTGCCAGCAGCTTTCTAAGAGGGAGACTCGGAAACATTCAGTACTTC. This sequence encodes CASSFLRGRLGNIQYF.

CDR3 coding DNA: TGTGCCAGCAGTGACTCGGGACTAGCGGGAGATACGCAGTATTTT. As protein: CASSDSGLAGDTQYF. This chain joins TRBV6-4 and TRBJ2-3, with TRBD2 matching over 12 bases. This CDR3 comprises 15 residues. With 0 bases clipped from V and 5 bases from J, the junction kept 0 bases outside the gene matches. The V gene's germline CDR1 is MRHNA and CDR2 SNTAGT.

The genes are TRBV11-3 and TRBJ2-7; D not resolved. Germline V gives CDR1 SGHNT, CDR2 YENEEA. The CDR3 loop spans 13 amino acids. V lost 0 bases and J 3 bases, leaving 6 bases between the germline ends. The CDR3 DNA is TGTGCCAGCAGCTTAGAAGGTAACTACGAGCAGTACTTC. This encodes CASSLEGNYEQYF.

This chain links TRBV11-3 with TRBJ2-2; TRBD2 aligns across 10 bases. There are 17 residues in the CDR3. V gave up 4 bases and J gave up 3 bases; unmatched junction bases: 8. Germline CDR1 SGHNT, CDR2 YENEEA. DNA for the CDR3: TGTGCCAGCAGCTCTAGCGGGCTAGCGGGGGACACCGGGGAGCTGTTTTTT. Translation gives CASSSSGLAGDTGELFF.

The J gene is TRBJ2-3, the V gene TRBV4-1, with 10 bases identical to TRBD2. This CDR3 region has 16 residues. Trimming removed 3 bases from V and 0 bases from J; junction bases left unmatched: 3. The germline V gene encodes CDR1 MGHRA and CDR2 YSYEKL. This CDR3 is CASSQSGRASTDTQYF. The CDR3 bases are TGCGCCAGCAGCCAGAGCGGGAGGGCTAGCACAGATACGCAGTATTTT.

The rearrangement joins TRBV7-9 to TRBJ2-5; perhaps TRBD2 as D (6 bases). V dropped 1 base and J dropped 5 bases, with 20 bases sitting between them. The germline gives CDR1 SEHNR, CDR2 FQNEAQ (reference sequence). This CDR3 spans 17 amino acids. The CDR3 loop reads CASSLGSPTTRRETQYF. The DNA for the CDR3 is TGTGCCAGCAGCTTAGGTTCCCCCACGACTAGGCGGGAGACCCAGTACTTC.

This clone has only one observation. The V gene is TRBV10-3, the J gene TRBJ2-1; 9 nucleotides agree with TRBD2. The CDR3 spans 18 residues. CDR1 ENHRY and CDR2 SYGVKD come from the germline V gene. Trimming at V came to 4 bases and at J to 0 bases, leaving 10 bases not matched to a gene. As DNA, the CDR3 is TGTGCCATCAGTGGTGCGGGAGGGCCCGGGAGCTCCTACAATGAGCAGTTCTTC. Encoded protein: CAISGAGGPGSSYNEQFF.

The V and J genes are TRBV4-1 and TRBJ2-5, with TRBD2 matching 13 bases. Germline CDR1 is MGHRA and CDR2 is YSYEKL. V dropped 4 bases and J dropped 4; count of bases not matched to a gene: 21. CDR3 size: 21 residues. The DNA for the CDR3 is TGCGCCAGCAGCCGGACTAGCGGGAGCTGGGGGACCGGGGCCGCAAGAGAGACCCAGTACTTC. This translates into CASSRTSGSWGTGAARETQYF.

The genes are TRBV6-5 and TRBJ2-7; 9 bases are shared with TRBD1. CDR1 and CDR2 from the germline V gene are MNHEY and SVGAGI. With 6 bases clipped from V and 4 bases from J, the junction kept 7 bases outside the gene matches. The CDR3 has 14 residues. The chain's CDR3 is CASSYRGRVYEQYF. The CDR3 bases are TGTGCCAGCAGCTACAGGGGGCGCGTATACGAGCAGTACTTC.

The genes are TRBV7-9 and TRBJ1-2; unclear D gene. This CDR3 is 11 amino acids long. Germline lookup yields CDR1 SEHNR and CDR2 FQNEAQ (reference sequence). V was trimmed by 5 bases and J by 8 bases, leaving 9 bases between them. CDR3 sequence reads: CASSAGGGYTF. The CDR3 DNA sequence: TGTGCCAGCAGCGCGGGCGGCGGCTACACCTTC.

The chain couples TRBV28 to TRBJ1-2, with D possibly being TRBD1 (6 bases). The CDR3 sequence is 13 residues long. Trimming removed 10 bases at V and 4 bases at J, with 16 bases between. Looked up from germline, CDR1 is MDHEN and CDR2 is SYDVKM. The CDR3 here is CATLIQGFYGYTF. The CDR3, as DNA: TGTGCCACCTTAATACAGGGCTTCTATGGCTACACCTTC.

This chain links TRBV14 with TRBJ1-2; no definite D call. V lost 0 bases to trimming and J lost 4 bases, with 3 bases between them. The CDR3 totals 12 residues. Germline CDR1 and CDR2: SGHDN and FVKESK. Written as DNA, the CDR3 is TGTGCCAGCAGCCAAGACCGCTATGGCTACACCTTC. Its translation: CASSQDRYGYTF.

The V call is TRBV7-2, the J call TRBJ1-2, with D possibly TRBD1 on 6 matching bases. V was cut by 5 bases and J by 4 bases, with 14 bases left in between. The CDR3 runs 14 residues. Germline values: CDR1 SGHTA, CDR2 FQGNSA. The CDR3 DNA reads as TGTGCCAGCAGCCCATCGGGACAATTCTATGGCTACACCTTC. This encodes CASSPSGQFYGYTF.

V usage is TRBV5-5 and J usage is TRBJ2-7, with unresolved D. The V gene's germline CDR1 is SGHKS and CDR2 YYEKEE (reference sequence). Trimming shortened V by 3 bases and J by 3 bases, and 19 bases separated the two germline ends. CDR3 length: 16 residues. The CDR3 nucleotides are TGTGCCAGCAGCTCAATTCGGGTGGCTGGGATCTACGAGCAGTACTTC. As protein: CASSSIRVAGIYEQYF. The whole variable domain, filled in from reference TRBV5-5 and TRBJ2-7, reads DAGVTQSPTHLIKTRGQQVTLRCSPISGHKSVSWYQQVLGQGPQFIFQYYEKEERGRGNFPDRFSARQFPNYSSELNVNALLLGDSALYLCASSSIRVAGIYEQYFGPGTRLTVT.

In its sample, this clone was seen a few times. This chain uses TRBV7-2 with TRBJ2-2; D possibly corresponds to TRBD1 (6 bases). V shed 1 base and J shed 1 base, with 10 bases lying between them. This CDR3 has 16 amino acids. Germline CDR1 SGHTA, CDR2 FQGNSA. CDR3 residues: CASSLVGGWNTGELFF. CDR3 bases: TGTGCCAGCAGCTTAGTTGGGGGCTGGAACACCGGGGAGCTGTTTTTT. The full variable domain, completed using reference TRBV7-2 and TRBJ2-2, is GAGVSQSPSNKVTEKGKDVELRCDPISGHTALYWYRQSLGQGLEFLIYFQGNSAPDKSGLPSDRFSAERTGGSVSTLTIQRTQQEDSAVYLCASSLVGGWNTGELFFGEGSRLTVL.

The gene calls are TRBV28 and TRBJ2-7; tentative D call: TRBD2 (5 bases). Germline-derived CDR1 and CDR2 are MDHEN and SYDVKM. Trimming pared 4 bases from V and 4 bases from J, leaving 17 bases between. The CDR3 sequence is 15 residues long. CDR3 nucleotides: TGTGCCAGCAGTTCCCCGGGGATGGGTTCGTACGAGCAGTACTTC. Translated: CASSSPGMGSYEQYF.